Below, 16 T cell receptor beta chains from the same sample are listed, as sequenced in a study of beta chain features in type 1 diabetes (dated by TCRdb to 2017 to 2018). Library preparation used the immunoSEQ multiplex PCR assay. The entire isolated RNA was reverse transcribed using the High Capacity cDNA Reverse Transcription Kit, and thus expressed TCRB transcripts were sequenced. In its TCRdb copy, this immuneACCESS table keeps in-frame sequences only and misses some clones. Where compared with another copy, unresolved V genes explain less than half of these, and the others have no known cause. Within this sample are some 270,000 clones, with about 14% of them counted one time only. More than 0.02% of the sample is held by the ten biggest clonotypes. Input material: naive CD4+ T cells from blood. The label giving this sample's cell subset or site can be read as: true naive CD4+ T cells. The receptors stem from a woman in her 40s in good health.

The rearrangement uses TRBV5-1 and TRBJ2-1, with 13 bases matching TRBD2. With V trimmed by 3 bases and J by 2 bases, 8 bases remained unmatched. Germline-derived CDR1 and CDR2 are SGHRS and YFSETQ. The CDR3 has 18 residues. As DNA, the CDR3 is TGCGCCAGCAGCTCCCGGGCGGGACTAGCGGGGACCTACAATGAGCAGTTCTTC. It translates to CASSSRAGLAGTYNEQFF.

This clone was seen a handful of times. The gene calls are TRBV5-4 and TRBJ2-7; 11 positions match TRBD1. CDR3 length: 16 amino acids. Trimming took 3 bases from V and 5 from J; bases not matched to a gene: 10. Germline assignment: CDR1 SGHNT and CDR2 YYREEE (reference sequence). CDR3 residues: CASSSGTGGKGNEQYF. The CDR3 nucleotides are TGTGCCAGCAGCTCCGGGACAGGGGGAAAAGGGAACGAGCAGTACTTC.

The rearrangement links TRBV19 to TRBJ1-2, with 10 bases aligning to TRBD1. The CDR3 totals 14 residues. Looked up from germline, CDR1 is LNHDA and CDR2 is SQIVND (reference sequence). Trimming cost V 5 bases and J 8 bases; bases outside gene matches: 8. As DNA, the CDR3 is TGTGCCAGTAGTCGCGACAGGGGGCGGGGAGGCTACACCTTC. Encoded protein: CASSRDRGRGGYTF.

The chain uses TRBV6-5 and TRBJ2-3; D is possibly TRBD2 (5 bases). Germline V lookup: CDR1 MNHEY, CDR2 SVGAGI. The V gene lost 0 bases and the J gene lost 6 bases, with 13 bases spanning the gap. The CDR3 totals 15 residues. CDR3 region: CASSYSPSGLDTQYF. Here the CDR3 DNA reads TGTGCCAGCAGTTACTCGCCCAGCGGTTTGGATACGCAGTATTTT.

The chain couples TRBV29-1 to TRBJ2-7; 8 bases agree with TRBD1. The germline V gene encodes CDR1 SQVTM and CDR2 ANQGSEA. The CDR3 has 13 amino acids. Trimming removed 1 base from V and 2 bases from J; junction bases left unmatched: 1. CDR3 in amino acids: CSVEGQGPYEQYF. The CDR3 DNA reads TGCAGCGTTGAAGGACAGGGGCCCTACGAGCAGTACTTC.

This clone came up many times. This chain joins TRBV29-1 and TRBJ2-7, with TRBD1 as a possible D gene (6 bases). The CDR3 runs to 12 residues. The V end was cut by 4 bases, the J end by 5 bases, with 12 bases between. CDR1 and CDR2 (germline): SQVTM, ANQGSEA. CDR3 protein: CSVVAGVDEQYF. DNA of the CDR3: TGCAGCGTTGTGGCAGGGGTGGACGAGCAGTACTTC.

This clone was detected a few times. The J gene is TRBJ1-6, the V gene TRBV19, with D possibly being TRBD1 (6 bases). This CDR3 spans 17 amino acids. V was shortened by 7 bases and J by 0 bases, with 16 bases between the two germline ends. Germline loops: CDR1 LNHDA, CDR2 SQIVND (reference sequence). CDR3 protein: CASKIAGVSSYNSPLHF. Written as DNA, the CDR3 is TGTGCCAGTAAGATTGCAGGGGTGAGCTCCTATAATTCACCCCTCCACTTT.

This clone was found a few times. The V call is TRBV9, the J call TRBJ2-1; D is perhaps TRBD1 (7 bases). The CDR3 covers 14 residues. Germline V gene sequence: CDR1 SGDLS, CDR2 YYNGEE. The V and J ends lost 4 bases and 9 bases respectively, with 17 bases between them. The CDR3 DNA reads TGTGCCAGCAGCACAAGACAGGAGGGGGCTGAGCAGTTCTTC. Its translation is CASSTRQEGAEQFF.

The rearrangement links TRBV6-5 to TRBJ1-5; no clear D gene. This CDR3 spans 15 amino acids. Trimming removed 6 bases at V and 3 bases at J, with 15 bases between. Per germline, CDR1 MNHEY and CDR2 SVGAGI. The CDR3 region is CASSLGGLDNQPQHF. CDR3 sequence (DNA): TGTGCCAGCAGCCTAGGCGGGTTGGACAATCAGCCCCAGCATTTT.

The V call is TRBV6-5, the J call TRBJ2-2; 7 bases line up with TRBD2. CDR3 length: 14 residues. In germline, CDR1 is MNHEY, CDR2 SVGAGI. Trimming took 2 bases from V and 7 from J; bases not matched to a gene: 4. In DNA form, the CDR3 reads TGTGCCAGCAGTTACGGGGGGGGTCACGGGGAGCTGTTTTTT. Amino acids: CASSYGGGHGELFF.

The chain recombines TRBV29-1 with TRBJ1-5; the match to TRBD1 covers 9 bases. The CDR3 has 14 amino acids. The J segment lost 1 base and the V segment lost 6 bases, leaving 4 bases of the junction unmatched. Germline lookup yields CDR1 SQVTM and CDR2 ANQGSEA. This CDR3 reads CSVVTGGSNQPQHF. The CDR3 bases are TGCAGCGTGGTGACAGGGGGGAGCAATCAGCCCCAGCATTTT.

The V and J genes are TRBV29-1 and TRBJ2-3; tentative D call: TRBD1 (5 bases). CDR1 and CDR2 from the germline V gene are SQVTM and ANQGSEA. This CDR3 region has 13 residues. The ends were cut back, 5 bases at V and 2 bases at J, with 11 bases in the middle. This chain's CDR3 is CSVRGRATDTQYF. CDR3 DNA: TGCAGCGTTAGGGGCAGGGCCACAGATACGCAGTATTTT.

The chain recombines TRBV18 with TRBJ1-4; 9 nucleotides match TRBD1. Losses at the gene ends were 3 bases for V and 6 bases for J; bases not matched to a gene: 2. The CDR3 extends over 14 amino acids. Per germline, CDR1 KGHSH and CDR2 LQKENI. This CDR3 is CASSPTGGHEKLFF. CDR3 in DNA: TGTGCCAGCTCACCGACAGGGGGACATGAAAAACTGTTTTTT. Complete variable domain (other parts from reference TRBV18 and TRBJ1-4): NAGVMQNPRHLVRRRGQEARLRCSPMKGHSHVYWYRQLPEEGLKFMVYLQKENIIDESGMPKERFSAEFPKEGPSILRIQQVVRGDSAAYFCASSPTGGHEKLFFGSGTQLSVL.

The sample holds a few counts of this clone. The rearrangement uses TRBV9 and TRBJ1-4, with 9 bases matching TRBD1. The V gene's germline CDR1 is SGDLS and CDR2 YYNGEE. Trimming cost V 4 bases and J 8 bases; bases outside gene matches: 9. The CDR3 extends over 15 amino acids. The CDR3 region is CASSPRTGVGEKLFF. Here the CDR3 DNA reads TGTGCCAGCAGCCCTCGGACAGGGGTTGGAGAAAAACTGTTTTTT.

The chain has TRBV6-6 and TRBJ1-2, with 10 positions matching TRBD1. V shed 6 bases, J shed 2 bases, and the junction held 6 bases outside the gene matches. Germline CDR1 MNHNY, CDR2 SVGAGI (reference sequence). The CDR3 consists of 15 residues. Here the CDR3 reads CASRLGTGVNYGYTF. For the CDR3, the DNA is TGTGCCAGCAGACTCGGGACAGGGGTCAACTATGGCTACACCTTC.

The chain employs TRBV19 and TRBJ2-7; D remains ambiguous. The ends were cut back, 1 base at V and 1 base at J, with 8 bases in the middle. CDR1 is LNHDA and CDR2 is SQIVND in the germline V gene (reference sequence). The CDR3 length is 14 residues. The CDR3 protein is CASSIVPDSYEQYF. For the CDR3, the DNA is TGTGCCAGTAGTATAGTTCCAGATTCCTACGAGCAGTACTTC.